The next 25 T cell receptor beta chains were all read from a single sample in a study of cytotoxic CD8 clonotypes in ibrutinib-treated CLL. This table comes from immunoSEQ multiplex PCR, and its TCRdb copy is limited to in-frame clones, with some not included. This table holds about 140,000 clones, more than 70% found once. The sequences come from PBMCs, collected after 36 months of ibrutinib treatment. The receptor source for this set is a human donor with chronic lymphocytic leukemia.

CDR3 in amino acids: CAWRQLGGFEQYF. The DNA of the CDR3 is TGTGCCTGGAGACAACTCGGAGGGTTCGAGCAGTACTTC. V and J are TRBV30 and TRBJ2-7, with D tentatively TRBD2 (6 bases). The V and J ends lost 3 bases and 6 bases respectively, with 15 bases between them. This CDR3 spans 13 amino acids. Germline V CDR1 and CDR2: GTSNPN, SVGIG (reference sequence).

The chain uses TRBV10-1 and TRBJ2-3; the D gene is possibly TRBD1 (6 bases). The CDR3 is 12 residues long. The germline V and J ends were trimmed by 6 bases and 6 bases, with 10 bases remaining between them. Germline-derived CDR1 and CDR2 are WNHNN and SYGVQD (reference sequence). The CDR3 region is CASRQGVDTQYF. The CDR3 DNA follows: TGCGCCAGCAGACAGGGAGTCGATACGCAGTATTTT.

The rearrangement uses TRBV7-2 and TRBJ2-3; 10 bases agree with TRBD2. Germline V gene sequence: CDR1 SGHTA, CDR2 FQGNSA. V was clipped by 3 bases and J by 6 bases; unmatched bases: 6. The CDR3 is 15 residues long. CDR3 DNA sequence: TGTGCCAGCAGCTTCTCTCTAGCGGGAGTGGATACGCAGTATTTT. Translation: CASSFSLAGVDTQYF. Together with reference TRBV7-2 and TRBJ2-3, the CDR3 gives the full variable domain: GAGVSQSPSNKVTEKGKDVELRCDPISGHTALYWYRQSLGQGLEFLIYFQGNSAPDKSGLPSDRFSAERTGGSVSTLTIQRTQQEDSAVYLCASSFSLAGVDTQYFGPGTRLTVL.

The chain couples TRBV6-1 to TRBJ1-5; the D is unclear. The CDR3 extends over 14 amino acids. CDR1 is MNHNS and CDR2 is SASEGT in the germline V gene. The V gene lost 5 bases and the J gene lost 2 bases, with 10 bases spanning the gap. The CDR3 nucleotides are TGTGCCAGCAGTCCAACGTTTGGCAATCAGCCCCAGCATTTT. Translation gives CASSPTFGNQPQHF.

DNA of the CDR3: TGCGCCAGCAGCCCGGACAGGGGCTATGGCTACACCTTC. This codes for CASSPDRGYGYTF. The chain uses TRBV4-1 and TRBJ1-2; the match to TRBD1 covers 9 bases. V shed 4 bases, J shed 4 bases, and the junction held 1 base outside the gene matches. Germline V gives CDR1 MGHRA, CDR2 YSYEKL. The CDR3 covers 13 residues.

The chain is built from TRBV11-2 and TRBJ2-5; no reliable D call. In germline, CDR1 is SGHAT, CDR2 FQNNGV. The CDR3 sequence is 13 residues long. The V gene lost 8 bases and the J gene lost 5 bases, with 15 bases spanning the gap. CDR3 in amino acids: CASLTGVAETQYF. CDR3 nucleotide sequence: TGTGCCAGCCTGACGGGCGTAGCCGAGACCCAGTACTTC.

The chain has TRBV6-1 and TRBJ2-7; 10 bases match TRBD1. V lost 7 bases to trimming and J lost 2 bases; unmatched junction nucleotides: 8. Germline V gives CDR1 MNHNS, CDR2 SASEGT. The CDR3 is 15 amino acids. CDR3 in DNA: TGTGCCAGCAACTACCGGGACAGGGGAGCCTACGAGCAGTACTTC. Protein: CASNYRDRGAYEQYF.

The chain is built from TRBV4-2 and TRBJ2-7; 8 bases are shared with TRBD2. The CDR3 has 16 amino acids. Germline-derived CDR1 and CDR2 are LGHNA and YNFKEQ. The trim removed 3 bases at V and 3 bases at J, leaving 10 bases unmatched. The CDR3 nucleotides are TGTGCCAGCAGCCACCCCAGCGGGGGCGACCTCTACGAGCAGTACTTC. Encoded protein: CASSHPSGGDLYEQYF.

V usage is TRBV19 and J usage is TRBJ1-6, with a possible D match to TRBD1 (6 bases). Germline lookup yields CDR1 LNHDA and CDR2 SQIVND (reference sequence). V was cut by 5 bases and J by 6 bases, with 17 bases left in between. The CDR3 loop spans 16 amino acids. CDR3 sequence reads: CASSGDRLYGNSPLHF. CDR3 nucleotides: TGTGCCAGTAGTGGAGACAGGTTATATGGTAATTCACCCCTCCACTTT.

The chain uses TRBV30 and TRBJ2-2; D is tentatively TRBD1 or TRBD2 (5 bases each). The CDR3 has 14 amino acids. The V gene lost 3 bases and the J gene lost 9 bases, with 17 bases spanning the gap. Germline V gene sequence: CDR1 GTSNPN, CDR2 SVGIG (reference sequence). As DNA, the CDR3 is TGTGCCTGGAGCGCCGGGACCCAAAGCCGGGAGCTGTTTTTT. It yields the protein CAWSAGTQSRELFF. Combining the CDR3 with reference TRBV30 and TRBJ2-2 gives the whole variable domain SQTIHQWPATLVQPVGSPLSLECTVEGTSNPNLYWYRQAAGRGLQLLFYSVGIGQISSEVPQNLSASRPQDRQFILSSKKLLLSDSGFYLCAWSAGTQSRELFFGEGSRLTVL.

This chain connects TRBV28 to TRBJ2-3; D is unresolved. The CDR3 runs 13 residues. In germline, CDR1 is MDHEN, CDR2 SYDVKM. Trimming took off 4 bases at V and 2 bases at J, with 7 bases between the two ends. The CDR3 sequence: CASSSSYTDTQYF. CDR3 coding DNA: TGTGCCAGCAGTTCCTCATACACAGATACGCAGTATTTT.

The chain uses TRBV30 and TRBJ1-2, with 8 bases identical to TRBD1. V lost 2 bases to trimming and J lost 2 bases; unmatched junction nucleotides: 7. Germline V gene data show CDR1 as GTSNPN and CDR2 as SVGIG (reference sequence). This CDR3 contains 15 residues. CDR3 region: CAWSKQRQGNYGYTF. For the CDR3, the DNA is TGTGCCTGGAGTAAACAACGACAGGGGAACTATGGCTACACCTTC.

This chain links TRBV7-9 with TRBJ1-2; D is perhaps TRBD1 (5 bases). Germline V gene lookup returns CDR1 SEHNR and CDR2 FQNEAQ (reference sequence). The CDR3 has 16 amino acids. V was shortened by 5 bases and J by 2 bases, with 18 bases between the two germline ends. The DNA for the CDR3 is TGTGCCAGCAGCCAGGGCTGGGACGGGGTCAACTATGGCTACACCTTC. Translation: CASSQGWDGVNYGYTF.

The CDR3 here is CASSPGGLGGYEQYF. CDR3 coding DNA: TGTGCCAGCAGCCCGGGGGGACTAGGGGGATACGAGCAGTACTTC. The V gene is TRBV11-3, the J gene TRBJ2-7, with 8 bases that match TRBD2. V lost 5 bases, J lost 4 bases, and 10 bases stayed unmatched. CDR1 and CDR2 from the germline V gene are SGHNT and YENEEA. The CDR3 spans 15 residues.

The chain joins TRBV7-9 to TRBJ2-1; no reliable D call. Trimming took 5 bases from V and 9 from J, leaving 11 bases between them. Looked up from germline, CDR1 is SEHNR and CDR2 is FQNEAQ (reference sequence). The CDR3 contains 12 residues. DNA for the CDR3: TGTGCCAGCAGCCGCCGACAACCTGAGCAGTTCTTC. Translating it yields CASSRRQPEQFF.

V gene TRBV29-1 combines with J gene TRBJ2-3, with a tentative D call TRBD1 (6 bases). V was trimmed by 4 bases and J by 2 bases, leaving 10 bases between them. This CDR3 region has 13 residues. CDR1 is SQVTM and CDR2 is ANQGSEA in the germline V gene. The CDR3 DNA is TGCAGCGTTGTTGGGGGCGACACAGATACGCAGTATTTT. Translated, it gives CSVVGGDTDTQYF.

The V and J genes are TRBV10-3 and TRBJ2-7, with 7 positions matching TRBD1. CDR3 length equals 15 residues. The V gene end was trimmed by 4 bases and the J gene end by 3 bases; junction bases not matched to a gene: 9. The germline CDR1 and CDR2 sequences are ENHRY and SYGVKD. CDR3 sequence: CAISASTGQNYEQYF. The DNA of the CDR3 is TGTGCCATCAGTGCGTCAACGGGACAGAACTACGAGCAGTACTTC.

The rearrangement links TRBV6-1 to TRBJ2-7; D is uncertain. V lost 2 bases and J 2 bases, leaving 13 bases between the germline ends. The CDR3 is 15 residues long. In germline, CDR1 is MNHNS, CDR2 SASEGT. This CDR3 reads CASSEFGVSPYEQYF. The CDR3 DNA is TGTGCCAGCAGTGAATTTGGGGTTTCTCCCTACGAGCAGTACTTC.

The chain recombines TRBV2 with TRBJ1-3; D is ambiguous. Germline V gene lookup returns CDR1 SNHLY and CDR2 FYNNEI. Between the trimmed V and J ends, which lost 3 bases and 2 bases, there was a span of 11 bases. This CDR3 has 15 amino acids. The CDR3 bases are TGTGCCAGCAGTGACCGGACTTACGCTGGAAACACCATATATTTT. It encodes CASSDRTYAGNTIYF.

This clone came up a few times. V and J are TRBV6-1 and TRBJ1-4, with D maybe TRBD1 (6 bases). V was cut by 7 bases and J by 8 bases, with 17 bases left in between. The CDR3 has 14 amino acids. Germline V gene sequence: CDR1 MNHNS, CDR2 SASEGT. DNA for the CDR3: TGTGCCAGCACCCTGGGGGACACGGACGAAAAACTGTTTTTT. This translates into CASTLGDTDEKLFF.

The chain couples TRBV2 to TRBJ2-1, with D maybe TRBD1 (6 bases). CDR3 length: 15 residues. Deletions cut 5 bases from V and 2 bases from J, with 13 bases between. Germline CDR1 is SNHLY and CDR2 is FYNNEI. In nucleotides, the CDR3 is TGTGCCAGCAGTTCGACAGGTCGCCCCTACAATGAGCAGTTCTTC. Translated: CASSSTGRPYNEQFF.

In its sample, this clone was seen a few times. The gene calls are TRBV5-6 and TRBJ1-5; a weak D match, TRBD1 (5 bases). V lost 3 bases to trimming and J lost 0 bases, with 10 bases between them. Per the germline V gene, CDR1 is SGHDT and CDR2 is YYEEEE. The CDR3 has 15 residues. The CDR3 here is CASSYLRGSNQPQHF. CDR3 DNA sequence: TGTGCCAGCAGCTACTTAAGGGGTAGCAATCAGCCCCAGCATTTT.

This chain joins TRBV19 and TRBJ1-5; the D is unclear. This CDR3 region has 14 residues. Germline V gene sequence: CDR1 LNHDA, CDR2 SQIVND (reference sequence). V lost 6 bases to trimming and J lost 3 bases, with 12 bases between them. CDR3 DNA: TGTGCCAGTAGCCCGAGGGTATCCAATCAGCCCCAGCATTTT. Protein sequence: CASSPRVSNQPQHF.

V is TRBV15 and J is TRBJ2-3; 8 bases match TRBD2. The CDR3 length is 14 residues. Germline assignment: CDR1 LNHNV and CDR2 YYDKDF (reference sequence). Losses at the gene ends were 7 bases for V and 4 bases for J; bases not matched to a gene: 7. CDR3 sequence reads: CATKRGGSADTQYF. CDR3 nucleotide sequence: TGTGCCACCAAACGGGGGGGCAGCGCAGATACGCAGTATTTT. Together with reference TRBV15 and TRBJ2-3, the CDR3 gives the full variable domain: DAMVIQNPRYQVTQFGKPVTLSCSQTLNHNVMYWYQQKSSQAPKLLFHYYDKDFNNEADTPDNFQSRRPNTSFCFLDIRSPGLGDTAMYLCATKRGGSADTQYFGPGTRLTVL.

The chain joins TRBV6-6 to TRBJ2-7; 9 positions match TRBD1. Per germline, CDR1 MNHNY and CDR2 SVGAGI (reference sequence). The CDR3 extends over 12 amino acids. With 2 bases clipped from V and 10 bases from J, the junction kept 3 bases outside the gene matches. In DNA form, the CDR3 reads TGTGCCAGCAGTTACCGGACAGGGGATCAGTACTTC. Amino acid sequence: CASSYRTGDQYF.